The 24 T cell receptor beta chains listed next were all sequenced from one sample in a study of blood T cell repertoires in COVID-19. Assay: immunoSEQ multiplex PCR; the TCRdb copy retains only in-frame clones and omits some. This sample has 130,000 to 150,000 clones, with roughly 90% found just once. Sequencing used peripheral blood. All receptors derive from a human donor in a cohort sampled during active COVID-19.

This chain uses TRBV6-4 with TRBJ2-3; 7 bases fit TRBD1. This CDR3 region has 15 residues. With 5 bases clipped from V and 1 base from J, the junction kept 6 bases outside the gene matches. Germline values: CDR1 MRHNA, CDR2 SNTAGT. The CDR3 bases are TGTGCCAGCAGTATAAAGGGGGCTGGCACAGATACGCAGTATTTT. Translation: CASSIKGAGTDTQYF.

The CDR3 sequence is CSASERGGAETQYF. The DNA of the CDR3 is TGCAGTGCTAGTGAGCGGGGTGGGGCGGAGACCCAGTACTTC. The V and J genes are TRBV20-1 and TRBJ2-5; 7 nucleotides match TRBD2. This CDR3 spans 14 amino acids. V lost 3 bases and J lost 5; bases outside the gene matches: 9. Germline V gene data show CDR1 as DFQATT and CDR2 as SNEGSKA (reference sequence).

The rearrangement joins TRBV9 to TRBJ1-1; unclear D gene. CDR1 is SGDLS, CDR2 YYNGEE, per germline. This CDR3 is 14 amino acids long. The V end was cut by 3 bases, the J end by 5 bases, with 14 bases between. The CDR3 DNA sequence: TGTGCCAGCAGCGAGATCCCAGGAGGGACTGAAGCTTTCTTT. Encoded protein: CASSEIPGGTEAFF.

The CDR3 loop is CASSFGSGEKLFF. As DNA, the CDR3 is TGTGCCAGCAGTTTCGGTTCCGGGGAAAAACTGTTTTTT. This chain links TRBV12-3 or TRBV12-4 with TRBJ1-4; the D is unclear. V dropped 3 bases and J dropped 8 bases, with 10 bases sitting between them. CDR3 length equals 13 residues.

The chain carries TRBV20-1 and TRBJ2-3; D may be TRBD2 (5 bases). Trimming took 3 bases from V and 2 from J, leaving 12 bases between them. This CDR3 has 14 amino acids. The germline gives CDR1 DFQATT, CDR2 SNEGSKA (reference sequence). The CDR3 region is CSASRDYNTDTQYF. The CDR3 bases are TGCAGTGCTAGTCGTGACTATAACACAGATACGCAGTATTTT.

This chain connects TRBV12-3 or TRBV12-4 to TRBJ1-1; 8 bases match TRBD1. The length of the CDR3 is 13 residues. V gave up 4 bases and J gave up 8 bases; unmatched junction bases: 6. CDR3 residues: CASSSGTGEEAFF. For the CDR3, the DNA is TGTGCCAGCAGTTCCGGGACAGGTGAAGAAGCTTTCTTT.

This chain links TRBV20-1 with TRBJ1-2; maybe TRBD1 (6 bases). CDR1 and CDR2 (germline): DFQATT, SNEGSKA (reference sequence). Between the trimmed V and J ends, which lost 3 bases and 7 bases, there was a span of 15 bases. This CDR3 contains 13 residues. CDR3 loop: CSASKQGTGGYTF. The CDR3 DNA sequence: TGCAGTGCTAGTAAACAGGGAACGGGTGGCTACACCTTC.

This chain uses TRBV29-1 with TRBJ2-3, with D tentatively TRBD1 (6 bases). From germline, CDR1 is SQVTM and CDR2 ANQGSEA. The CDR3 runs to 14 residues. Trimming removed 6 bases from V and 6 bases from J, with 19 bases in between. The CDR3 nucleotides read TGCAGCGTCCTGCCACAGGGTATTAGGGATACGCAGTATTTT. Amino acid sequence: CSVLPQGIRDTQYF.

The rearrangement links TRBV7-3 to TRBJ2-7; 8 nucleotides agree with TRBD2. Per the germline V gene, CDR1 is SGHTA and CDR2 is FQGTGA. The CDR3 is made up of 11 amino acids. The CDR3 sequence is CVSGDSYEQYF. The DNA of the CDR3 is TGTGTTAGCGGGGACTCCTACGAGCAGTACTTC.

J is TRBJ1-6 and V is TRBV5-5; weak D call: TRBD1 (5 bases). Trimming shortened V by 1 base and J by 6 bases, and 17 bases separated the two germline ends. Looked up from germline, CDR1 is SGHKS and CDR2 is YYEKEE (reference sequence). CDR3 length equals 17 residues. The CDR3 DNA sequence: TGTGCCAGCAGCTTGCTGGGGGGAGGGGCCTTTAATTCACCCCTCCACTTT. It is translated as CASSLLGGGAFNSPLHF.

The sample holds a few counts of this clone. The rearrangement joins TRBV4-2 to TRBJ1-2, with 12 bases that match TRBD1. V shed 4 bases and J 2 bases; nucleotides not matched to a gene: 11. Looked up from germline, CDR1 is LGHNA and CDR2 is YNFKEQ. The CDR3 covers 18 residues. This CDR3 reads CASSPIRDRGLENYGYTF. CDR3 nucleotides: TGTGCCAGCAGCCCAATCCGGGACAGGGGGCTGGAGAACTATGGCTACACCTTC.

The chain carries TRBV9 and TRBJ2-3, with 9 nucleotides matching TRBD1. The CDR3 length is 17 residues. Germline CDR1 SGDLS, CDR2 YYNGEE. V lost 0 bases, J lost 3 bases, and 8 bases stayed unmatched. The DNA of the CDR3 is TGTGCCAGCAGCGTAGTCCCGACAGGGGGTGGTACAGATACGCAGTATTTT. Its protein is CASSVVPTGGGTDTQYF.

This chain links TRBV4-1 with TRBJ2-7, with 11 bases aligning to TRBD1. This CDR3 is built from 16 residues. Germline CDR1 and CDR2: MGHRA and YSYEKL. The V segment lost 1 base and the J segment 1 base; nucleotides outside the gene matches: 3. The CDR3 DNA is TGCGCCAGCAGCCAAGGGACAGGGGGCAGGTCCTACGAGCAGTACTTC. Its translation: CASSQGTGGRSYEQYF.

CDR3 sequence reads: CASSPGQTPGFF. Written as DNA, the CDR3 is TGCGCCAGCAGCCCTGGACAGACCCCGGGGTTCTTC. This chain joins TRBV5-1 and TRBJ2-1; a possible D gene is TRBD1 (6 bases). The germline CDR1 and CDR2 sequences are SGHRS and YFSETQ. Trimming cost V 4 bases and J 15 bases, with 17 bases left between them. The CDR3 covers 12 residues.

The chain is built from TRBV7-9 and TRBJ2-1; tentatively, D is TRBD1 (5 bases). V was clipped by 7 bases and J by 2 bases, with 24 bases between them. CDR1 and CDR2 from the germline V gene are SEHNR and FQNEAQ (reference sequence). This CDR3 spans 18 amino acids. The CDR3 DNA is TGTGCCAGCACCCAGATCCAGCCCGGCAGGGTCCCCTACAATGAGCAGTTCTTC. Protein: CASTQIQPGRVPYNEQFF.

The V call is TRBV7-8, the J call TRBJ2-7, with TRBD2 matching over 8 bases. The CDR3 has 17 amino acids. J was trimmed by 0 bases and V by 1 base; bases with no gene match: 8. CDR1 and CDR2 from the germline V gene are SGHVS and FQNEAQ. CDR3: CASSLDTASGYSYEQYF. The CDR3 nucleotides are TGTGCCAGCAGCTTAGATACGGCTAGCGGGTACTCCTACGAGCAGTACTTC.

V usage is TRBV9 and J usage is TRBJ1-2; 8 bases line up with TRBD1. This CDR3 comprises 14 residues. The germline CDR1 and CDR2 sequences are SGDLS and YYNGEE. Germline trimming cut 3 bases from V and 1 base from J; bases unmatched to any gene: 2. CDR3 protein: CASSAGQGNYGYTF. The CDR3 coding sequence is TGTGCCAGCAGCGCAGGACAGGGTAACTATGGCTACACCTTC.

This rearrangement joins TRBV11-2 to TRBJ1-6; maybe TRBD1 (6 bases). Trimming removed 5 bases at V and 0 bases at J, with 14 bases between. CDR1 is SGHAT and CDR2 is FQNNGV in the germline V gene. CDR3 length: 17 amino acids. The CDR3 nucleotides are TGTGCCAGCAGCCCGCGACAGGACAGCTCCTATAATTCACCCCTCCACTTT. Translating it yields CASSPRQDSSYNSPLHF.

The V call is TRBV12-3 or TRBV12-4, the J call TRBJ2-5; no firm D call. The CDR3 sequence is 13 residues long. Trimming stripped 1 base from V and 2 bases from J, with 5 bases between. CDR3 sequence (DNA): TGTGCCAGCAGTTTAGTGTCACAAGAGACCCAGTACTTC. It yields the protein CASSLVSQETQYF.

This clone was detected only a few times. V is TRBV4-2 and J is TRBJ1-1; possible D gene TRBD1, 6 bases. The CDR3 has 15 residues. The germline V gene has CDR1 LGHNA and CDR2 YNFKEQ. Trimming took off 0 bases at V and 1 base at J, with 9 bases between the two ends. The CDR3 spells CASSQEQGPNTEAFF. For the CDR3, the DNA is TGTGCCAGCAGCCAAGAACAGGGTCCGAACACTGAAGCTTTCTTT.

The V call is TRBV4-3, the J call TRBJ2-1; possible D gene TRBD1, 5 bases. CDR1 and CDR2 from the germline V gene are LGHNA and YSLEER. The germline V and J ends were trimmed by 3 bases and 2 bases, with 11 bases remaining between them. This CDR3 contains 15 residues. The CDR3 protein is CASSQDMETYNEQFF. CDR3 nucleotide sequence: TGCGCCAGCAGCCAGGACATGGAAACCTACAATGAGCAGTTCTTC.

The V call is TRBV25-1, the J call TRBJ1-1; D remains unclear. V lost 6 bases to trimming and J lost 1 base, with 9 bases between them. Germline V gives CDR1 MGHDK, CDR2 SYGVNS. This CDR3 has 13 residues. CDR3 bases: TGTGCCAGCAGAATCACCGGGAACACTGAAGCTTTCTTT. Protein: CASRITGNTEAFF. The complete variable domain, with remaining parts taken from reference TRBV25-1 and TRBJ1-1, reads EADIYQTPRYLVIGTGKKITLECSQTMGHDKMYWYQQDPGMELHLIHYSYGVNSTEKGDLSSESTVSRIRTEHFPLTLESARPSHTSQYLCASRITGNTEAFFGQGTRLTVV.

This sequence joins TRBV5-1 and TRBJ1-2; 10 nucleotides match TRBD1. From germline, CDR1 is SGHRS and CDR2 YFSETQ. V shed 4 bases and J 8 bases; nucleotides not matched to a gene: 5. This CDR3 is built from 13 residues. The CDR3 reads CASSRTGGEGYTF. Written as DNA, the CDR3 is TGCGCCAGCAGCCGGACAGGGGGAGAAGGCTACACCTTC.

J is TRBJ1-5 and V is TRBV4-1; D gene ambiguous. This CDR3 comprises 15 residues. V was pared by 4 bases and J by 2 bases, with 12 bases between. Germline V gene data show CDR1 as MGHRA and CDR2 as YSYEKL. The CDR3 coding sequence is TGCGCCAGCAGCCCCGGGTCGGCCGGCAATCAGCCCCAGCATTTT. Amino acids: CASSPGSAGNQPQHF.